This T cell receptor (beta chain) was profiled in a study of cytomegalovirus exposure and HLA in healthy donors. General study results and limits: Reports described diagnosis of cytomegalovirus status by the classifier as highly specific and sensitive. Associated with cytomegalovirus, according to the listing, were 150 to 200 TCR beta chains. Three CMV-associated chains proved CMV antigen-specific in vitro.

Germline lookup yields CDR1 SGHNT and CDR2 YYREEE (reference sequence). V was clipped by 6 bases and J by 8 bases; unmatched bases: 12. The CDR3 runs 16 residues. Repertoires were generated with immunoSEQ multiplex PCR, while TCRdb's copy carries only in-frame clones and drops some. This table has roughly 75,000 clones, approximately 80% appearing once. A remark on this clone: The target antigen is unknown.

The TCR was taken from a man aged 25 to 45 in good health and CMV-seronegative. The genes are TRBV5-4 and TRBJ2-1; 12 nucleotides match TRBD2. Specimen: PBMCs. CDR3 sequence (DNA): TGTGCCAGCACCTTTGATCGTACTAGCGGGAGGTATGAGCAGTTCTTC. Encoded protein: CASTFDRTSGRYEQFF.